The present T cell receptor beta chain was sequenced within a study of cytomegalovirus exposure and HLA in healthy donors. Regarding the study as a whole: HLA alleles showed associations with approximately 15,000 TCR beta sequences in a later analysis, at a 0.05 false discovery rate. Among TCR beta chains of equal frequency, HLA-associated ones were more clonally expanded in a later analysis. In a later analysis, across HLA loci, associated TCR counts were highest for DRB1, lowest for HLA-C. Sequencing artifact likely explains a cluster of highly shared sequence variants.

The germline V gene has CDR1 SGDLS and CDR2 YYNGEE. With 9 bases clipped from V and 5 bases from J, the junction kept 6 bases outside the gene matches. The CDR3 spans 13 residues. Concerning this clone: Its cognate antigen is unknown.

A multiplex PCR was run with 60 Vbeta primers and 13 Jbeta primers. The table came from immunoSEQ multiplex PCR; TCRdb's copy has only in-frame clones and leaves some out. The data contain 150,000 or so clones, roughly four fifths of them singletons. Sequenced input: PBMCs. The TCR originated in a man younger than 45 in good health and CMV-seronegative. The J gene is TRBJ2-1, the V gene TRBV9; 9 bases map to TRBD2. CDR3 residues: CATGTSLDNEQFF. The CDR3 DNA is TGTGCCACCGGGACTAGCCTTGACAATGAGCAGTTCTTC.